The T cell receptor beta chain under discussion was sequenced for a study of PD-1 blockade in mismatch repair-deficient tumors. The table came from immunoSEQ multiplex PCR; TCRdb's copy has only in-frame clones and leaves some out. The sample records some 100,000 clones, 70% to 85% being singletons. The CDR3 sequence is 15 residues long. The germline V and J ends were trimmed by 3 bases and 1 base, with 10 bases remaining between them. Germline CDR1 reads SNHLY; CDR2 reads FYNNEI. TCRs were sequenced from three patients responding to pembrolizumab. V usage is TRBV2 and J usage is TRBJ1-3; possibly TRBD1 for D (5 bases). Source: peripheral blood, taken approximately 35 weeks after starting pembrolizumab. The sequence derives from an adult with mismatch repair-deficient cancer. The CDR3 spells CASSDAGYSGNTIYF. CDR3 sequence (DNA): TGTGCCAGCAGTGATGCAGGGTATTCTGGAAACACCATATATTTT. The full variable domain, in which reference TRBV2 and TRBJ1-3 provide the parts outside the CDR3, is EPEVTQTPSHQVTQMGQEVILRCVPISNHLYFYWYRQILGQKVEFLVSFYNNEISEKSEIFDDQFSVERPDGSNFTLKIRSTKLEDSAMYFCASSDAGYSGNTIYFGEGSWLTVV.